Listed below are T cell receptor beta chains from one sample, sequenced in a study of blood T cells in healthy people across ages. TCRdb itself ran the 5' RACE reads through MiXCR, one entry per CDR3 protein. The sample has around 2 million distinct CDR3 sequences, roughly two fifths seen once. Sequenced sample: blood. The source of these receptors is a human donor in good health. Both conserved end residues are part of each CDR3. The order of the fields is clone size, V gene, D gene, J gene, CDR3 DNA, CDR3 protein. D genes are given only for firm matches. Size is stated for part of the rows, as once, few or many counts, or as a class when the clone is expanded.

-	TRBV7-6	TRBD1	TRBJ2-7	TGTGCCAGCAGCCTACTTAGGGCGACAGGGGGTTCCTACGAGCAGTACTTC	CASSLLRATGGSYEQYF
few	TRBV3-1	-	TRBJ2-1	TGTGCCAGCAGCCCATACAACAGTGCCCGCGACAATGAGCAGTTCTTC	CASSPYNSARDNEQFF
-	TRBV29-1	TRBD1	TRBJ1-2	TGCAGCGTTGACGGGACAGGGGATGGCTACACCTTC	CSVDGTGDGYTF
-	TRBV20-1	TRBD1	TRBJ1-2	TGCAGTGCGGTGGTGCAGGGGGCAAACTATGGCTACACCTTC	CSAVVQGANYGYTF
-	TRBV6-1	-	TRBJ2-1	TGTGCCAGCAGCCTACGGGGTGTATCGTTCGGGTCTTGGTCCTACAATGAGCAGTTCTTC	CASSLRGVSFGSWSYNEQFF
-	TRBV7-2	-	TRBJ1-2	TGTGCCAGCAGCCCCCGGCCTGGGACCTATGGCTACACCTTC	CASSPRPGTYGYTF
-	TRBV28	TRBD1	TRBJ1-2	TGTGCCAGCCGGTCCACCGGGACAGAGTATGGCTACACCTTC	CASRSTGTEYGYTF
-	TRBV12-3/TRBV12-4	TRBD2	TRBJ2-5	TGTGCCAGCAGTTCTAGCGGGGGGGTTCAAGAGACCCAGTACTTC	CASSSSGGVQETQYF
-	TRBV27	-	TRBJ2-6	TGTGCCAGCAGTCTATACCCCGACAGGCCTGGGGCCAACGTTCTGACTTTC	CASSLYPDRPGANVLTF
few	TRBV7-2	TRBD2	TRBJ2-7	TGTGCCAGCAGCTTAAGAGGGACTAGCTACACCTACGAGCAGTACTTC	CASSLRGTSYTYEQYF
-	TRBV6-2/TRBV6-3	-	TRBJ2-1	TGTGCCAGCAGCCTAACCTCCTACAATGAGCAGTCCTTC	CASSLTSYNEQSF
-	TRBV7-3	-	TRBJ2-5	TGTGCCAGCAGCCCCGCGGCGGGGTTGGAGACCCAGTACTTC	CASSPAAGLETQYF
-	TRBV5-6	-	TRBJ2-1	TGTGCCAGCAGCGTAACAGGGTACAATGAGCAGTTCTTC	CASSVTGYNEQFF
few	TRBV24-1	-	TRBJ2-5	TGTGCCACCAGTGATTTGTGGGACCCGAAAGAGACCCAGTACTTC	CATSDLWDPKETQYF
-	TRBV7-3	-	TRBJ1-1	TGTGCCAGCAGTCGTACCGTATCGGGGCTGGCCGTTGGTGAAGCTTTCTTT	CASSRTVSGLAVGEAFF
-	TRBV25-1	TRBD1	TRBJ2-3	TGTGCCAGCAGTGAACAGGGACAGGGAGTTGGCACAGATACGCAGTATTTT	CASSEQGQGVGTDTQYF
few	TRBV9	-	TRBJ1-1	TGTGCCAGCAGCGCTGCACCGAGGTCTGAAGCTTTCTTT	CASSAAPRSEAFF
-	TRBV12-3/TRBV12-4	-	TRBJ2-7	TGTGCCAGCAGTTCAGAAAGGGGTTGGGTGGGCTACGAGCAGTACTTC	CASSSERGWVGYEQYF
few	TRBV7-2	-	TRBJ2-7	TGTGCCAGCAGGATGGGAAGGGTTCCCTACGAGCAGTACTTC	CASRMGRVPYEQYF
-	TRBV20-1	TRBD1	TRBJ1-2	TGCAGTGCCACCGAAGGGACAGACTATGGCTACACCTTC	CSATEGTDYGYTF
few	TRBV9	-	TRBJ1-1	TGTGCCAGCAGCCTCTCAGGGACGGTTATGACTGAAGCTTTCTTT	CASSLSGTVMTEAFF
few	TRBV9	-	TRBJ2-1	TGTGCCAGCAGCGTCGGTGGGGGGGCGGACAATGAGCAGTTCTTC	CASSVGGGADNEQFF
-	TRBV6-1	-	TRBJ2-7	TGTGCCAGCAGTGTACAGGTCTCCTACGAGCAGTACTTC	CASSVQVSYEQYF
few	TRBV2	-	TRBJ2-5	TGTGCCAGCAGTGAAGCGCGACAGTTGTACCAAGAGACCCAGTACTTC	CASSEARQLYQETQYF
many	TRBV20-1	-	TRBJ2-4	TGCAGTGCCAAGGTCCCCTCGTCCAAAAACATTCAGTACTTC	CSAKVPSSKNIQYF
-	TRBV20-1	-	TRBJ1-2	TGCAGTGCGATCCCACCGATCGCGGGCGATGGCTACACCTTC	CSAIPPIAGDGYTF
-	TRBV7-2	TRBD2	TRBJ2-6	TGTGCCAGCAGCTTACTAGCGGGGGGTGCGGGGGCCAACGTCCTGACTTTC	CASSLLAGGAGANVLTF
few	TRBV6-4	-	TRBJ2-1	TGTGCCAGCAGTGCTGGGACAGAGCAGTTCTTC	CASSAGTEQFF
-	TRBV7-8	-	TRBJ2-4	TGTGCCAGCAGCTTAGTGGAGACGATAAACATTCAGTACTTC	CASSLVETINIQYF
few	TRBV4-1	-	TRBJ1-5	TGCGCCAGCAGCCAACAGGTCTATAGCAATCAGCCCCAGCATTTT	CASSQQVYSNQPQHF
-	TRBV7-2	TRBD1	TRBJ2-7	TGTGCCAGCAGCTTACGACAGGGGCTCTTCTCCTACGAGCAGTACTTC	CASSLRQGLFSYEQYF
few	TRBV15	TRBD2	TRBJ2-1	TGTGCCACCAGCAGATACTCCGGCGCGGGGGGAATCAATGAGCAGTTCTTC	CATSRYSGAGGINEQFF
-	TRBV5-4	TRBD2	TRBJ2-7	TGTGCCAGCAGCAACCCTGGACTAGCCGACGAGCAGTACTTC	CASSNPGLADEQYF
-	TRBV30	-	TRBJ1-2	TGTGCCTGGAGTAATAATTGGGGGCGGGATGGCTACACCTTC	CAWSNNWGRDGYTF
-	TRBV5-6	-	TRBJ1-5	TGTGCCAGCAGCGGACCGGGCCCGGGAGGGGGTCAGCCCCAGCATTTT	CASSGPGPGGGQPQHF
-	TRBV28	TRBD1	TRBJ1-2	TGTGCCAGCAGTTTACGCGGGTCGGGACAGGTTTATGGCTACACCTTC	CASSLRGSGQVYGYTF
-	TRBV4-3	TRBD1	TRBJ1-2	TGCGCCAGCAGCCAAGCAGGGGGCCAGGGGCTTGGCTACACCTTC	CASSQAGGQGLGYTF
few	TRBV7-9	TRBD1	TRBJ2-4	TGTGCCAGCAGCTCGACAGGGGCCAAAAACATTCAGTACTTC	CASSSTGAKNIQYF
-	TRBV7-8	-	TRBJ1-2	TGTGCCAGCAGCTTGGGGAATTGGGATGGCTACACCTTC	CASSLGNWDGYTF
-	TRBV19	-	TRBJ1-5	TGTGCCAGTAGTCTCTCTGGGAATAACAATCAGCCCCAGCATTTT	CASSLSGNNNQPQHF
few	TRBV9	TRBD1	TRBJ1-2	TGTGCCAGCAGCACCCATCTCACGGGACAGGGGGATGGCTACACCTTC	CASSTHLTGQGDGYTF
-	TRBV5-1	-	TRBJ2-5	TGCGCCAGCAAAAAAGGTAGCGGAGAGACCCAGTACTTC	CASKKGSGETQYF
-	TRBV15	TRBD2	TRBJ2-1	TGTGCCACCAGCACCGGGACTAGCGGGGGAGATGAGCAGTTCTTC	CATSTGTSGGDEQFF
-	TRBV4-1	-	TRBJ2-6	TGCGCCAGCAGCCAAGATCCCCTCGTGACGGTGAGCTCTGGGGCCAACGTCCTGACTTTC	CASSQDPLVTVSSGANVLTF
few	TRBV7-2	TRBD2	TRBJ2-5	TGTGCCAGCAGCGCGATTGGAGCGGGGGGCCAAGAGACCCAGTACTTC	CASSAIGAGGQETQYF
many	TRBV4-1	-	TRBJ2-6	TGCGCCAGCAGCCAAGTAGGGCACCACTCTGGGGCCAACGTCCTGACTTTC	CASSQVGHHSGANVLTF
few	TRBV3-1	TRBD2	TRBJ2-3	TGTGCCAGCAGCCAAGTAGGTCTAGCGGGGGAATCAGATACGCAGTATTTT	CASSQVGLAGESDTQYF
once	TRBV4-3	TRBD1	TRBJ2-5	TGCGCCAGCAGCCAAGACGACAGGGTACCGGGGACCCAGTACTTC	CASSQDDRVPGTQYF
few	TRBV20-1	TRBD1	TRBJ1-2	TGCAGTGCTAGAGGGCAGGGGGCGATCTATGGCTACACCTTC	CSARGQGAIYGYTF
-	TRBV24-1	-	TRBJ1-2	TGTGCCACCAGTGATGGGACTTCTCAAACCTCCATAGCTAACTATGGCTACACCTTC	CATSDGTSQTSIANYGYTF